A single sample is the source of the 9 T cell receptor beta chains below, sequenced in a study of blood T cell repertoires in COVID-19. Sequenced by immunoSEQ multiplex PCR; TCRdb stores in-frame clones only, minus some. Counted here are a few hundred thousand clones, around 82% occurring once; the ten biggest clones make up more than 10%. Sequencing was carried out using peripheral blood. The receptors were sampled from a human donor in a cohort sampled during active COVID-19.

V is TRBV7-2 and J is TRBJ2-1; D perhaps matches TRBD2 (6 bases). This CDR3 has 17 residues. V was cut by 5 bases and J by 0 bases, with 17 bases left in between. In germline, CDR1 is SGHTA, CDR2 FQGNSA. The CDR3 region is CASSHPRTTSSYNEQFF. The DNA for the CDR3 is TGTGCCAGCAGCCATCCCAGGACTACGAGCTCCTACAATGAGCAGTTCTTC.

For the CDR3, the DNA is TGCACCGTGGGGTTGGGGCACGACGATACGCAGTATTTT. Its protein product is CTVGLGHDDTQYF. The chain joins TRBV29-1 to TRBJ2-3; tentative D call: TRBD1 (5 bases). The CDR3 length is 13 residues. The germline V gene has CDR1 SQVTM and CDR2 ANQGSEA.

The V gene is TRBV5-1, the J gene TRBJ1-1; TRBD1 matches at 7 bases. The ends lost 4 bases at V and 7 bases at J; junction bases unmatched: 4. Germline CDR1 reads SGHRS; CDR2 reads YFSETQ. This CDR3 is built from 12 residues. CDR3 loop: CASSHGTDEAFF. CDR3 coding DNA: TGCGCCAGCAGCCACGGGACAGATGAAGCTTTCTTT.

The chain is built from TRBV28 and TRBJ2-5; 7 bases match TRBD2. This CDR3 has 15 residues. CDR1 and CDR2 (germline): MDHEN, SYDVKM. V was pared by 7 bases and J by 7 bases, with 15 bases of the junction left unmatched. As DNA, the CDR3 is TGTGCCAGCACATCCGGGGCAGGGAGGGGAGGGACCCAGTACTTC. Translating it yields CASTSGAGRGGTQYF.

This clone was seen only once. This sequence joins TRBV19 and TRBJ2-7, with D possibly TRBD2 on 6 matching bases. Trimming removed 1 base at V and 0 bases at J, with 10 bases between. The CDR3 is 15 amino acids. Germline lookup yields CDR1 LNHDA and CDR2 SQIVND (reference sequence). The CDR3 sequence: CASSIGGASSYEQYF. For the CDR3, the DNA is TGTGCCAGTAGTATAGGCGGGGCTAGCTCCTACGAGCAGTACTTC. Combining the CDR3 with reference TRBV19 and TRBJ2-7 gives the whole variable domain DGGITQSPKYLFRKEGQNVTLSCEQNLNHDAMYWYRQDPGQGLRLIYYSQIVNDFQKGDIAEGYSVSREKKESFPLTVTSAQKNPTAFYLCASSIGGASSYEQYFGPGTRLTVT.

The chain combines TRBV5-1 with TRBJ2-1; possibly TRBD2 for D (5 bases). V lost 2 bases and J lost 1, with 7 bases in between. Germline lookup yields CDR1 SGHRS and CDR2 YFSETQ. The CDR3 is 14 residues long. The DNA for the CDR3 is TGCGCCAGCAGCTTAGCGGCTTCCTACAATGAGCAGTTCTTC. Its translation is CASSLAASYNEQFF.

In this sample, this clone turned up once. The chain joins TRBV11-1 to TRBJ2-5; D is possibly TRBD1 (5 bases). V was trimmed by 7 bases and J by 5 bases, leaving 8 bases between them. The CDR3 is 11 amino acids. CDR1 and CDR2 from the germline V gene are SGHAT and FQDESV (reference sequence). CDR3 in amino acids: CASTKGETQYF. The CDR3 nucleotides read TGTGCCAGCACCAAGGGGGAGACCCAGTACTTC.

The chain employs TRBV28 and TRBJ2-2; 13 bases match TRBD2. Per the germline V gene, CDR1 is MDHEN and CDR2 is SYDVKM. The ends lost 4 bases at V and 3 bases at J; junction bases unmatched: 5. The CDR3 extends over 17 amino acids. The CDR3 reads CASSSGLAGEYTGELFF. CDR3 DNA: TGTGCCAGCAGTTCCGGACTAGCGGGGGAATACACCGGGGAGCTGTTTTTT.

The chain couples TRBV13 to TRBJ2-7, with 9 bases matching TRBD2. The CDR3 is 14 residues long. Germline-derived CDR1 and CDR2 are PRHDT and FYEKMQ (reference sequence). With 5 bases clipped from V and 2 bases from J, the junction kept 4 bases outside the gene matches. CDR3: CASSDSGGPYEQYF. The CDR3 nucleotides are TGTGCCAGCAGCGATAGCGGGGGACCCTACGAGCAGTACTTC.